Below, 18 T cell receptor beta chains from the same sample are listed, as sequenced in a study of T cell repertoires in cytomegalovirus infection. These receptors are not linked to any known antigen. From the reads, TCRdb called clonotypes with MiXCR, one entry per CDR3 protein. The sample carries about 350,000 distinct CDR3 sequences, approximately 35% recorded once. The sequencing used cultured PBMCs, collected from culture after CMV antigen stimulation. The receptors derive from a human donor in good health (CMV status not recorded). Some clones in this sample may be carry-over from other donors' samples.

The chain uses TRBV20-1 and TRBJ1-6; D not resolved. V shed 0 bases and J shed 6 bases, with 12 bases lying between them. Germline assignment: CDR1 DFQATT and CDR2 SNEGSKA (reference sequence). This CDR3 has 15 residues. The CDR3 region is CSARDSIQTNSPLHF. The CDR3 nucleotides are TGCAGTGCTAGAGATTCTATTCAGACTAATTCACCCCTCCACTTT.

This rearrangement joins TRBV6-2 or TRBV6-3 to TRBJ2-7; TRBD1 or TRBD2 may be the D gene (5 bases each). In germline, CDR1 is MNHEY, CDR2 SVGEGT. V gave up 5 bases and J gave up 6 bases, with 11 bases separating them. CDR3 length equals 12 residues. CDR3 residues: CASSRQRAEQYV. For the CDR3, the DNA is TGTGCCAGCAGTAGACAGAGGGCCGAGCAGTACGTC.

The chain recombines TRBV7-2 with TRBJ2-3, with TRBD1 as a possible D gene (6 bases). This CDR3 region has 15 residues. Between the trimmed V and J ends, which lost 5 bases and 2 bases, there was a span of 14 bases. Germline V gene sequence: CDR1 SGHTA, CDR2 FQGNSA. CDR3 nucleotides: TGTGCCAGCAGCCCACCTGGGGGCTCCACAGATACGCAGTATTTT. It codes for CASSPPGGSTDTQYF.

This clonotype was counted a few times. The gene calls are TRBV24-1 and TRBJ2-1; TRBD2 agrees at 11 bases. With V trimmed by 5 bases and J by 4 bases, 3 bases remained unmatched. The CDR3 sequence is 15 residues long. CDR1 and CDR2 from the germline V gene are KGHDR and SFDVKD. The CDR3 sequence is CATSGGLADYNEQFF. For the CDR3, the DNA is TGTGCCACCAGTGGGGGACTAGCGGATTACAATGAGCAGTTCTTC.

This clonotype was seen only once. One end of the junction fails to match germline, which may point to a read error. V and J are TRBV7-2 and TRBJ2-7; TRBD2 aligns across 7 bases. This CDR3 has 17 amino acids. CDR1 is SGHTA and CDR2 is FQGNSA in the germline V gene. CDR3 sequence (DNA): TGTGACAGCAGCTTAGCTCAGTTCGGGGGAGGGAGTGGCGAGCAGTACTTC. Translated: CDSSLAQFGGGSGEQYF.

The table lists this clonotype with a few counts. This chain connects TRBV11-3 to TRBJ2-1, with 8 bases aligning to TRBD1. V lost 3 bases, J lost 5 bases, and 6 bases stayed unmatched. CDR1 is SGHNT, CDR2 YENEEA, per germline. The CDR3 is 15 residues long. The CDR3 DNA reads as TGTGCCAGCAGCTTTGCCGGGACAGGTAACAATGAGCAGTTCTTC. Translated: CASSFAGTGNNEQFF. The variable domain in full, completed from reference TRBV11-3 and TRBJ2-1, reads EAGVVQSPRYKIIEKKQPVAFWCNPISGHNTLYWYLQNLGQGPELLIRYENEEAVDDSQLPKDRFSAERLKGVDSTLKIQPAELGDSAVYLCASSFAGTGNNEQFFGPGTRLTVL.

The chain carries TRBV19 and TRBJ1-1, with 8 bases lining up with TRBD1. Germline CDR1 and CDR2: LNHDA and SQIVND (reference sequence). This CDR3 spans 14 amino acids. V trimming: 4 bases; J trimming: 4 bases; junction bases outside the gene matches: 5. CDR3 coding DNA: TGTGCCAGTAGTAGAGGACAGGGTGCCACTGAAGCTTTCTTT. This gives the protein CASSRGQGATEAFF.

V usage is TRBV7-9 and J usage is TRBJ1-1, with 7 bases identical to TRBD1. The CDR3 runs to 15 residues. Trimming took 7 bases from V and 1 from J; bases not matched to a gene: 9. Germline-derived CDR1 and CDR2 are SEHNR and FQNEAQ (reference sequence). CDR3 in amino acids: CASTPVGTANTEAFF. DNA for the CDR3: TGTGCCAGCACACCCGTGGGGACAGCGAACACTGAAGCTTTCTTT.

The CDR3 sequence: CASSQRVREGYGYTF. The CDR3 coding sequence is TGCGCCAGCAGCCAACGGGTCAGGGAGGGCTATGGCTACACCTTC. The chain is built from TRBV4-3 and TRBJ1-2; a possible D gene is TRBD1 (5 bases). This CDR3 spans 15 amino acids. V was clipped by 2 bases and J by 4 bases, with 14 bases between them. The germline V gene encodes CDR1 LGHNA and CDR2 YSLEER.

This clonotype turned up a few times. J is TRBJ2-1 and V is TRBV19, with D possibly matching TRBD2 (6 bases). V was clipped by 5 bases and J by 4 bases, with 24 bases between them. The CDR3 extends over 18 amino acids. Germline V lookup: CDR1 LNHDA, CDR2 SQIVND (reference sequence). CDR3 DNA: TGTGCCAGTAGTTACGGCATTTACGGCGGCGGGAAGTACAATGAGCAGTTCTTC. As protein: CASSYGIYGGGKYNEQFF.

This clonotype was observed a few times. The chain combines TRBV12-3 or TRBV12-4 with TRBJ2-1; no clear D gene. This CDR3 has 17 residues. V was trimmed by 0 bases and J by 3 bases, leaving 15 bases between them. The CDR3 is CASSLAVFLDIYNEQFF. Written as DNA, the CDR3 is TGTGCCAGCAGTTTAGCGGTCTTCTTAGATATCTACAATGAGCAGTTCTTC.

The chain carries TRBV5-4 and TRBJ2-5, with D maybe TRBD1 (6 bases). V dropped 4 bases and J dropped 3 bases, with 16 bases sitting between them. The CDR3 is 15 residues long. CDR1 SGHNT and CDR2 YYREEE come from the germline V gene (reference sequence). DNA of the CDR3: TGTGCCAGCAGCCCTACCGGGACAAACGAAGAGACCCAGTACTTC. Protein product: CASSPTGTNEETQYF.

The V and J genes are TRBV2 and TRBJ2-6; 9 nucleotides agree with TRBD2. This CDR3 has 16 amino acids. J gave up 3 bases and V 7 bases, and 7 bases lay outside the gene matches. Germline loops: CDR1 SNHLY, CDR2 FYNNEI. The CDR3 bases are TGTGCCAGCACCCAGCGGGGGGCGGGTGGGGCCAACGTCCTGACTTTC. Protein sequence: CASTQRGAGGANVLTF.

This clonotype has only a few counts. The chain has TRBV7-3 and TRBJ2-7; D possibly uses TRBD1 or TRBD2 (5 bases each). The CDR3 is 15 amino acids. V lost 0 bases, J lost 0 bases, and 9 bases lay in between. Germline CDR1 reads SGHTA; CDR2 reads FQGTGA. The CDR3 here is CASSLTPGSSYEQYF. The CDR3 DNA is TGTGCCAGCAGCTTAACCCCAGGGAGCTCCTACGAGCAGTACTTC.

V is TRBV4-3 and J is TRBJ1-4, with 8 bases lining up with TRBD1. Germline CDR1 and CDR2: LGHNA and YSLEER. V lost 0 bases and J lost 2; bases outside the gene matches: 11. This CDR3 is 19 amino acids long. The CDR3 DNA reads TGCGCCAGCAGCCAAGATCCAGTCGACAGGGGTGCGACTAATGAAAAACTGTTTTTT. Translating gives CASSQDPVDRGATNEKLFF.

This clonotype was seen only a few times. The gene calls are TRBV27 and TRBJ2-3; 11 bases match TRBD2. The CDR3 is 14 residues long. Trimming cost V 6 bases and J 7 bases; bases outside gene matches: 6. From germline, CDR1 is MNHEY and CDR2 SMNVEV (reference sequence). The DNA for the CDR3 is TGTGCCAGCAGGCGGACTAGCGGGTCAAATACGCAGTATTTT. Its protein product is CASRRTSGSNTQYF.

This CDR3 is CSARVEAATDTQYF. For the CDR3, the DNA is TGCAGTGCTAGAGTGGAGGCGGCGACAGATACGCAGTATTTT. This chain uses TRBV20-1 with TRBJ2-3; D is possibly TRBD2 (5 bases). Germline V gene lookup returns CDR1 DFQATT and CDR2 SNEGSKA (reference sequence). Between the trimmed V and J ends, which lost 1 base and 3 bases, there was a span of 11 bases. The CDR3 length is 14 residues.

The chain couples TRBV4-1 to TRBJ1-4; D uncertain. CDR1 is MGHRA and CDR2 is YSYEKL in the germline V gene. This CDR3 comprises 14 residues. V lost 0 bases, J lost 7 bases, and 9 bases lay in between. CDR3 in DNA: TGCGCCAGCAGCCAAGATGGTCGGGGTGAAAAACTGTTTTTT. Amino acids: CASSQDGRGEKLFF.